Below are 18 T cell receptor beta chains sequenced from a single sample in a study of early T cells in non-severe SARS-CoV-2 infection. Via MiXCR, TCRdb re-called the 5' RACE reads, giving one row per CDR3 protein. This sample has approximately 71,000 distinct CDR3 sequences, with roughly 10% found just once. The material sequenced was whole blood. The receptors come from an adult who was a healthcare worker with PCR-confirmed SARS-CoV-2 infection or an uninfected control (not recorded which).

This clonotype showed up just a few times. The chain carries TRBV5-1 and TRBJ2-4; 9 bases agree with TRBD2. CDR3 length equals 17 residues. The V gene end was trimmed by 4 bases and the J gene end by 4 bases; junction bases not matched to a gene: 12. Germline V gene data show CDR1 as SGHRS and CDR2 as YFSETQ. The CDR3 spells CASSGIAGDAYKNIQYF. In DNA, the CDR3 is TGCGCCAGCAGCGGAATAGCGGGAGACGCATATAAAAACATTCAGTACTTC. Full variable domain (missing parts from reference TRBV5-1 and TRBJ2-4): KAGVTQTPRYLIKTRGQQVTLSCSPISGHRSVSWYQQTPGQGLQFLFEYFSETQRNKGNFPGRFSGRQFSNSRSEMNVSTLELGDSALYLCASSGIAGDAYKNIQYFGAGTRLSVL.

This clonotype was observed at least ten times. V gene TRBV28 combines with J gene TRBJ2-1; TRBD2 matches 7 bases. The germline gives CDR1 MDHEN, CDR2 SYDVKM. The CDR3 totals 16 residues. The trim removed 1 base at V and 5 bases at J, leaving 8 bases unmatched. The CDR3 DNA is TGTGCCAGCAGTTTATCGGGCGGGAGAATCGACAATGAGCAGTTCTTC. It yields the protein CASSLSGGRIDNEQFF.

The table lists this clonotype with many counts. The chain employs TRBV4-1 and TRBJ2-5, with a possible D match to TRBD1 (6 bases). The V gene's germline CDR1 is MGHRA and CDR2 YSYEKL. CDR3 length: 13 amino acids. V gave up 4 bases and J gave up 3 bases, with 9 bases separating them. The CDR3 spells CASSPTGKETQYF. CDR3 nucleotide sequence: TGCGCCAGCAGCCCAACAGGGAAAGAGACCCAGTACTTC.

J is TRBJ2-5 and V is TRBV4-3; TRBD2 matches 12 bases. The V segment lost 1 base and the J segment 7 bases; nucleotides outside the gene matches: 7. Germline V lookup: CDR1 LGHNA, CDR2 YSLEER. This CDR3 has 16 residues. The CDR3 coding sequence is TGCGCCAGCAGCCAAGGGACTAGCGGGGTCTTGGGGACCCAGTACTTC. Residues: CASSQGTSGVLGTQYF.

There are many counts of this clonotype. V gene TRBV11-2 combines with J gene TRBJ2-1; TRBD2 matches at 15 bases. J was trimmed by 10 bases and V by 3 bases; bases with no gene match: 7. CDR3 length: 16 residues. Germline V gene sequence: CDR1 SGHAT, CDR2 FQNNGV. The CDR3 nucleotides read TGTGCCAGCAGCTTTTCAACCGGGACTAGCGGGGGGGAGCAGTTCTTC. Its protein is CASSFSTGTSGGEQFF.

This clonotype has more than one count but fewer than ten. The genes are TRBV28 and TRBJ2-1; D is possibly TRBD1 or TRBD2 (5 bases each). CDR1 is MDHEN and CDR2 is SYDVKM in the germline V gene. The V gene lost 3 bases and the J gene lost 4 bases, with 13 bases spanning the gap. This CDR3 spans 15 amino acids. CDR3 in amino acids: CASSLGVGAYNEQFF. CDR3 DNA sequence: TGTGCCAGCAGTTTGGGGGTTGGGGCGTACAATGAGCAGTTCTTC.

There are many counts of this clonotype. This sequence joins TRBV29-1 and TRBJ2-4; D not certain. CDR3 size: 15 residues. V dropped 6 bases and J dropped 2 bases, with 17 bases sitting between them. Germline V CDR1 and CDR2: SQVTM, ANQGSEA. The CDR3: CSVSSWTLTKNIQYF. In DNA form, the CDR3 reads TGCAGCGTCTCATCATGGACGCTGACCAAAAACATTCAGTACTTC.

The rearrangement uses TRBV30 and TRBJ1-5, with D possibly TRBD1 on 6 matching bases. The CDR3 has 15 residues. V dropped 1 base and J dropped 9 bases, with 19 bases sitting between them. Germline CDR1 is GTSNPN and CDR2 is SVGIG (reference sequence). CDR3 DNA sequence: TGTGCCTGGAGTGGACAGGACAGCGCATTTTGGCCCCAGCATTTT. Translated: CAWSGQDSAFWPQHF.

This clonotype was counted a few times. CDR3 residues: CASRHRGSAGNTIYF. CDR3 DNA: TGTGCCAGCAGGCACAGGGGTAGCGCTGGAAACACCATATATTTT. The rearrangement links TRBV14 to TRBJ1-3; 7 nucleotides match TRBD1. Losses at the gene ends were 6 bases for V and 2 bases for J; bases not matched to a gene: 7. CDR1 SGHDN and CDR2 FVKESK come from the germline V gene. The CDR3 runs to 15 residues.

The chain combines TRBV7-9 with TRBJ2-6; 7 bases are a match to TRBD1. Germline CDR1 is SEHNR and CDR2 is FQNEAQ (reference sequence). CDR3 size: 17 residues. V lost 5 bases to trimming and J lost 4 bases; unmatched junction nucleotides: 11. Here the CDR3 reads CASSPRGSFAGANVLTF. As DNA, the CDR3 is TGTGCCAGCAGCCCCAGGGGGAGTTTCGCGGGGGCCAACGTCCTGACTTTC.

The chain employs TRBV20-1 and TRBJ2-7; a possible D gene is TRBD1 (6 bases). V lost 4 bases, J lost 1 base, and 8 bases lay in between. The CDR3 has 12 amino acids. Per the germline V gene, CDR1 is DFQATT and CDR2 is SNEGSKA (reference sequence). The CDR3 coding sequence is TGCAGTGCTACCAGGGGTTCCTACGAGCAGTACTTC. Its translation: CSATRGSYEQYF.

This clonotype was seen a handful of times. CDR3 bases: TGTGCCAGCAGCCGAGACAGGGATCGGTCAGATACGCAGTATTTT. Translating it yields CASSRDRDRSDTQYF. V gene TRBV7-6 combines with J gene TRBJ2-3; 7 bases match TRBD1. Trimming at V came to 5 bases and at J to 4 bases, leaving 9 bases not matched to a gene. The CDR3 contains 15 residues. Germline V lookup: CDR1 SGHVS, CDR2 FNYEAQ.

This clonotype was seen many times. V is TRBV12-3 or TRBV12-4 and J is TRBJ1-5; no clear D. The CDR3 contains 13 residues. Trimming took off 5 bases at V and 3 bases at J, with 8 bases between the two ends. CDR3 in amino acids: CASSRRNNQPQHF. In DNA, the CDR3 is TGTGCCAGCAGTCGTAGGAACAATCAGCCCCAGCATTTT.

This clonotype was observed a few times. The chain couples TRBV7-2 to TRBJ2-5; no clear D gene. This CDR3 has 12 amino acids. The V end was cut by 1 base, the J end by 4 bases, with 4 bases between. Germline assignment: CDR1 SGHTA and CDR2 FQGNSA. The CDR3 DNA is TGTGCCAGCAGCTTAGGGTTAGAGACCCAGTACTTC. It encodes CASSLGLETQYF.

This clonotype was seen ten or more times. This chain uses TRBV12-3 or TRBV12-4 with TRBJ2-3; D is perhaps TRBD2 (6 bases). The CDR3 length is 14 residues. V was clipped by 7 bases and J by 2 bases, with 13 bases between them. The CDR3 bases are TGTGCCAGCAACGTAGCGGATTTCACAGATACGCAGTATTTT. It specifies CASNVADFTDTQYF.

This clonotype occurred a few times. V and J are TRBV29-1 and TRBJ1-2; D gene ambiguous. V was clipped by 6 bases and J by 0 bases, with 8 bases between them. This CDR3 comprises 12 residues. Germline V gives CDR1 SQVTM, CDR2 ANQGSEA. Here the CDR3 reads CSVGSTNYGYTF. As DNA, the CDR3 is TGCAGCGTGGGATCAACTAACTATGGCTACACCTTC.

This clonotype was observed at least ten times. The chain combines TRBV7-3 with TRBJ2-1; D is perhaps TRBD2 (6 bases). Trimming shortened V by 0 bases and J by 7 bases, and 7 bases separated the two germline ends. Germline-derived CDR1 and CDR2 are SGHTA and FQGTGA. The CDR3 runs to 13 residues. The CDR3 loop reads CASSLTRENEQFF. CDR3 bases: TGTGCCAGCAGCTTAACACGGGAGAATGAGCAGTTCTTC.

This clonotype appeared many times. This chain connects TRBV7-7 to TRBJ1-4, with 7 nucleotides matching TRBD1. Per the germline V gene, CDR1 is SSHAT and CDR2 is FNYEAQ (reference sequence). Germline trimming cut 5 bases from V and 8 bases from J; bases unmatched to any gene: 2. This CDR3 is built from 12 residues. The CDR3 is CASSPDREKLFF. The CDR3 nucleotides read TGTGCCAGCAGCCCGGACAGGGAAAAACTGTTTTTT. The variable domain in full, with the rest retrieved from reference TRBV7-7 and TRBJ1-4, is GAGVSQSPRYKVTKRGQDVTLRCDPISSHATLYWYQQALGQGPEFLTYFNYEAQPDKSGLPSDRFSAERPEGSISTLTIQRTEQRDSAMYRCASSPDREKLFFGSGTQLSVL.